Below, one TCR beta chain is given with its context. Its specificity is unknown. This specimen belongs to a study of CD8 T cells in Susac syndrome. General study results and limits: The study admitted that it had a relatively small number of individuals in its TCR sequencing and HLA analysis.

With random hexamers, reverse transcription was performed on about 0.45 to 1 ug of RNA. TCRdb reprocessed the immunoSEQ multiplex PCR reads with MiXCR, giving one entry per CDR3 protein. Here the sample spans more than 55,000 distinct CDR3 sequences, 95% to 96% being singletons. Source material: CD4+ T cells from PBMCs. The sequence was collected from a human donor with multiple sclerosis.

CDR3 coding DNA: TGTGCCAGCAGTTTCGGGGAATATAATTCACCCCTCCACTTT. It codes for CASSFGEYNSPLHF. V gene TRBV12-3 or TRBV12-4 combines with J gene TRBJ1-6, with D uncertain. Trimming left V 3 bases short and J 4 bases short, with 7 bases between. The CDR3 runs 14 residues.